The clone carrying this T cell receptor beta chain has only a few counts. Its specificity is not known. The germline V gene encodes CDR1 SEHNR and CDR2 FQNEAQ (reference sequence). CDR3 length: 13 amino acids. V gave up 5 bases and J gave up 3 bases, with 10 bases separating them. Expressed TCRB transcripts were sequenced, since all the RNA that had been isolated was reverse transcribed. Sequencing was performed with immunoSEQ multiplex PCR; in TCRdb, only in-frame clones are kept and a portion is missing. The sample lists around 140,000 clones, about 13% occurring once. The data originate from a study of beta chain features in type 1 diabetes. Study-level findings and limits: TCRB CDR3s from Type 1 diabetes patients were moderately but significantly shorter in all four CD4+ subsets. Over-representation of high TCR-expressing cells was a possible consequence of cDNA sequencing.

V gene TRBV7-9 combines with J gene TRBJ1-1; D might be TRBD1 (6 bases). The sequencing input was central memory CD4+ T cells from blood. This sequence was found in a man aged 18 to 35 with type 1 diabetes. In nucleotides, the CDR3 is TGTGCCAGCAGCATCAGGGGTGACACTGAAGCTTTCTTT. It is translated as CASSIRGDTEAFF.